This record looks at one T cell receptor (beta chain) sequence and its context. The antigen remains undetermined. CDR3 length: 18 amino acids. CDR1 ENHRY and CDR2 SYGVKD come from the germline V gene. Between the trimmed V and J ends, which lost 7 bases and 0 bases, there was a span of 19 bases. This sample is part of a study of cytomegalovirus exposure and HLA in healthy donors. Overall study findings and caveats: Listed as cytomegalovirus-associated were approximately 160 TCR beta chains.

Researchers ran the PCR with 60 Vbeta and 13 Jbeta primers. The method was immunoSEQ multiplex PCR; TCRdb's version includes in-frame clones alone and lacks a portion of them. The table lists over 150,000 clones, 65% to 80% of them singletons. This TCR was sampled from a woman aged 45 to 65 in good health and CMV-seropositive. The chain recombines TRBV10-3 with TRBJ1-6; D is undetermined. Sample: PBMCs. The CDR3 bases are TGTGCCATCATTTGGACTCAAAGCTACAGCTCCTATAATTCACCCCTCCACTTT. Translation gives CAIIWTQSYSSYNSPLHF.